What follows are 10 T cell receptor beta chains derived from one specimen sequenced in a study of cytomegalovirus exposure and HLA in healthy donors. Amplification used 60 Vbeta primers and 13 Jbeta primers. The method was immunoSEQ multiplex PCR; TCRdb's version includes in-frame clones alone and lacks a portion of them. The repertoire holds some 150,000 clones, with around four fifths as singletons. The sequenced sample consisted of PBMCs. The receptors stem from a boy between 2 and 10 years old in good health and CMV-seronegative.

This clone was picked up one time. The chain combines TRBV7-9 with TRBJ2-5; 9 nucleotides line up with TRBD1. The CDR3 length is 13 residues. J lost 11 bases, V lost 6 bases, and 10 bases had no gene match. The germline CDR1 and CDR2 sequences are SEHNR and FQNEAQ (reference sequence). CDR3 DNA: TGTGCCAGCAGGGGGACAGGGCGGTGGGAGCAGTACTTC. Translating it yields CASRGTGRWEQYF.

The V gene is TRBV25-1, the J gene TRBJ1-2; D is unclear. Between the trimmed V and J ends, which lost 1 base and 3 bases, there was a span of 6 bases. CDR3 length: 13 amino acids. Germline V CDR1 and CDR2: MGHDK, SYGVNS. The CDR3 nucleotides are TGTGCCAGCAGTGAATCGTTAGACTATGGCTACACCTTC. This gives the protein CASSESLDYGYTF.

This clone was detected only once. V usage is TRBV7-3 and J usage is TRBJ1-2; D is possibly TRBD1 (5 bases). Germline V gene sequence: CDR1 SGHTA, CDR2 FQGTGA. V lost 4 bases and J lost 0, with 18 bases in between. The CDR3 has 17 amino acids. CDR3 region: CASSSHRWGRANYGYTF. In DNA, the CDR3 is TGTGCCAGCAGCTCCCATCGGTGGGGGAGGGCTAACTATGGCTACACCTTC.

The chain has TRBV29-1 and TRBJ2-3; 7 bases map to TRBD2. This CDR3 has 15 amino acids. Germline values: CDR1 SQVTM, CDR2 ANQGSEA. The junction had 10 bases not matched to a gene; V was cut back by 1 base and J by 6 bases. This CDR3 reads CSVEGRGTRGDTQYF. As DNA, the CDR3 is TGCAGCGTTGAAGGGCGGGGGACGAGGGGTGATACGCAGTATTTT.

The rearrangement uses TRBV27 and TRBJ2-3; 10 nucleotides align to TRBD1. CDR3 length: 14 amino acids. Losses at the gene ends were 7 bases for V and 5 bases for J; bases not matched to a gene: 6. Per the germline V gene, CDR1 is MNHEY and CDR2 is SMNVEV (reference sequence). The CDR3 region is CASTRDRGLDTQYF. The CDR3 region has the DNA TGTGCCAGCACCCGGGACAGGGGTCTAGATACGCAGTATTTT.

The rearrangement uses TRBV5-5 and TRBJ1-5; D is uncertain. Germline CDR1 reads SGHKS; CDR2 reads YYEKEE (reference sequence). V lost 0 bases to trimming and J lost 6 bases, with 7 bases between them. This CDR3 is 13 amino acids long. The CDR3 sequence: CASSLDNFQPQHF. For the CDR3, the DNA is TGTGCCAGCAGCTTGGACAATTTTCAGCCCCAGCATTTT.

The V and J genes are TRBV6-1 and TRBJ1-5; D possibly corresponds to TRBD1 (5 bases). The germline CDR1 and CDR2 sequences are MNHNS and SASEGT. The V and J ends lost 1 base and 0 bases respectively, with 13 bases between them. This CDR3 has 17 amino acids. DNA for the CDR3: TGTGCCAGCAGTGAAGTTGCCGCAGGGTATAGCAATCAGCCCCAGCATTTT. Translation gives CASSEVAAGYSNQPQHF.

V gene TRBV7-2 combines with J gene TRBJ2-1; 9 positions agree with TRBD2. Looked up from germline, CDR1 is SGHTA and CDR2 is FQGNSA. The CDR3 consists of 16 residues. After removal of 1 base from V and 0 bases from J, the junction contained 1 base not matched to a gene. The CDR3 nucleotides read TGTGCCAGCAGCTTAGTTAGCGGGAGCTCCTACAATGAGCAGTTCTTC. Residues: CASSLVSGSSYNEQFF.

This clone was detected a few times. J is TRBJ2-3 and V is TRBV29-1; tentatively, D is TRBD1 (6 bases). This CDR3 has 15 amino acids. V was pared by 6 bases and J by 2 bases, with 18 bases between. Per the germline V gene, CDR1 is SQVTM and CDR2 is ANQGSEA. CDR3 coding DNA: TGCAGCGTGAGAAGACAGGCGTCAATCACAGATACGCAGTATTTT. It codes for CSVRRQASITDTQYF.

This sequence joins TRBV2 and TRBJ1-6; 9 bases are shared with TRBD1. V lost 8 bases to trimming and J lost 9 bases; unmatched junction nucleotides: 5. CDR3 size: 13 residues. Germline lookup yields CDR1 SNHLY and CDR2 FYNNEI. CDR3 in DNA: TGTGCCAGCCACAAGGACAGGGGTTCACCCCTCCACTTT. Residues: CASHKDRGSPLHF.